This TCR beta chain was sequenced during a study of T cell repertoires in breast cancer. Whole-study context: Roughly 10 reads per input cell, approximately 500,000 sequences per sample, on average.

The CDR3 is 15 amino acids. V lost 2 bases and J lost 3; bases outside the gene matches: 6. CDR1 and CDR2 (germline): LGHDT, YNNKEL (reference sequence). General study results and limits: Seven or more patient tumors shared over 15 TCR pairs rarely seen in control blood. Clone recovery by emulsion RT-PCR was skewed, so it was considered qualitative. Eight TRBV7 primers may have caused mispriming bias toward TRBV7 in shared TCRs.

Primers covering all TCR V genes were used in emulsion RT-PCR on CD8+ T cells. Unpaired genes were suppressed by blocking oligonucleotides during a second nested PCR. Using its own MiXCR run on the emulsion pairing reads, TCRdb lists one record per CDR3 protein. The sample records approximately 37,000 distinct CDR3 sequences, around 45% being singletons. As regards this clonotype: Its target is unknown.

Sequencing input: CD8+ T cells. This receptor was taken from a pool of human donors with breast cancer or a healthy control (not recorded which). The chain combines TRBV3-1 with TRBJ1-2; TRBD1 aligns across 7 bases. Here the CDR3 reads CASSQRDSIYYGYTF. DNA for the CDR3: TGTGCCAGCAGCCAACGGGACAGCATCTACTATGGCTACACCTTC. The whole variable domain, remainder taken from reference TRBV3-1 and TRBJ1-2, is DTAVSQTPKYLVTQMGNDKSIKCEQNLGHDTMYWYKQDSKKFLKIMFSYNNKELIINETVPNRFSPKSPDKAHLNLHINSLELGDSAVYFCASSQRDSIYYGYTFGSGTRLTVV.